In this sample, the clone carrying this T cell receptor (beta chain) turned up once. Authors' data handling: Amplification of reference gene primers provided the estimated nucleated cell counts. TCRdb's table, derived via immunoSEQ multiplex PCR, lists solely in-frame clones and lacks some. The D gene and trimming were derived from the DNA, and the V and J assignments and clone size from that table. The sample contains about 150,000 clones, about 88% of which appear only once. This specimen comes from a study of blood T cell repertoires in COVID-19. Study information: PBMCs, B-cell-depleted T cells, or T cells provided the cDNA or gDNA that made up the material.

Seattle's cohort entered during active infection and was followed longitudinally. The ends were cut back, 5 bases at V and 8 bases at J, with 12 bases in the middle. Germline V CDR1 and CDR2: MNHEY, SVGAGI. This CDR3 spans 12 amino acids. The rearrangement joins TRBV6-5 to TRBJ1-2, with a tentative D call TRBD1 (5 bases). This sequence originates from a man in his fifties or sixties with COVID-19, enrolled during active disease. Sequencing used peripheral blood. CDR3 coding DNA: TGTGCCAGCAGTCGTTCAGGGATCGGCTACACCTTC. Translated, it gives CASSRSGIGYTF.